These 11 T cell receptor beta chains share one sample of origin, sequenced in a study of T cell repertoires in cytomegalovirus infection. One entry per CDR3 protein, called by TCRdb with MiXCR from the reads. The sample lists roughly 320,000 distinct CDR3 sequences, 9.5% occurring once. The sample taken for sequencing was PBMCs. The source is a human donor in good health (CMV status not recorded). Some clones in this sample may be carry-over from other donors' samples.

This clonotype was detected ten times or more. The V and J genes are TRBV7-2 and TRBJ2-1, with D perhaps TRBD2 (5 bases). The CDR3 is made up of 15 amino acids. Trimming cost V 5 bases and J 6 bases, with 17 bases left between them. Per the germline V gene, CDR1 is SGHTA and CDR2 is FQGNSA. The CDR3 region has the DNA TGTGCCAGCAGCCCTAGCCGAAGGCAGATCAATGAGCAGTTCTTC. It is translated as CASSPSRRQINEQFF.

This clonotype showed up many times. The chain uses TRBV7-2 and TRBJ2-7, with 7 bases aligning to TRBD1. Germline V gene sequence: CDR1 SGHTA, CDR2 FQGNSA. After removal of 5 bases from V and 2 bases from J, the junction contained 6 bases not matched to a gene. The CDR3 covers 14 residues. The DNA of the CDR3 is TGTGCCAGCAGCCGCGACAGGGACCCCTACGAGCAGTACTTC. Translating gives CASSRDRDPYEQYF.

In this sample, this clonotype turned up many times. J is TRBJ1-2 and V is TRBV28; maybe TRBD1 (6 bases). CDR1 is MDHEN and CDR2 is SYDVKM in the germline V gene. With 3 bases removed from V and 8 bases from J, the gap between germline ends came to 10 bases. The CDR3 totals 12 residues. In nucleotides, the CDR3 is TGTGCCAGCAGTTTCGGGGGCCGGGGCTACACCTTC. Translated, it gives CASSFGGRGYTF.

This clonotype was detected a few times. V gene TRBV7-6 combines with J gene TRBJ2-7; D is possibly TRBD1 (8 bases). This CDR3 comprises 16 residues. V was cut by 0 bases and J by 2 bases, with 14 bases left in between. Germline V gene data show CDR1 as SGHVS and CDR2 as FNYEAQ. CDR3 residues: CASSLASQGGTYEQYF. The CDR3, as DNA: TGTGCCAGCAGCTTAGCCTCACAGGGGGGGACCTACGAGCAGTACTTC.

This clonotype was recorded many times. The V gene is TRBV7-8, the J gene TRBJ2-1; TRBD1 matches 7 bases. Germline V gene lookup returns CDR1 SGHVS and CDR2 FQNEAQ. This CDR3 contains 15 residues. V lost 2 bases to trimming and J lost 5 bases; unmatched junction nucleotides: 6. CDR3 coding DNA: TGTGCCAGCAGCTTACGACAGGGAAACAACAATGAGCAGTTCTTC. Encoded protein: CASSLRQGNNNEQFF.

This clonotype was seen many times. V is TRBV7-2 and J is TRBJ2-5; TRBD2 agrees at 10 bases. CDR1 and CDR2 from the germline V gene are SGHTA and FQGNSA. CDR3 length equals 15 residues. Germline trimming cut 1 base from V and 7 bases from J; bases unmatched to any gene: 6. CDR3 nucleotide sequence: TGTGCCAGCAGCTTAGGAGCGGGGGGGCTAGGGACCCAGTACTTC. This encodes CASSLGAGGLGTQYF.

The rearrangement joins TRBV19 to TRBJ2-1, with TRBD2 identical over 8 bases. The germline CDR1 and CDR2 sequences are LNHDA and SQIVND (reference sequence). V lost 7 bases to trimming and J lost 7 bases; unmatched junction nucleotides: 18. The CDR3 is made up of 17 amino acids. The DNA of the CDR3 is TGTGCCAGTACCGACCCGTTTGGCGGGGGGTCAAGGAATGAGCAGTTCTTC. It specifies CASTDPFGGGSRNEQFF.

This clonotype showed up many times. The chain recombines TRBV7-8 with TRBJ2-1; D may match TRBD1 or TRBD2 (5 bases each). The CDR3 totals 15 residues. Germline V gene lookup returns CDR1 SGHVS and CDR2 FQNEAQ. Deletions cut 4 bases from V and 9 bases from J, with 19 bases between. The CDR3, as DNA: TGTGCCAGCAGCTGGGGACGGGTCACATCCAGTGAGCAGTTCTTC. Protein sequence: CASSWGRVTSSEQFF.

This clonotype has ten or more counts. V gene TRBV11-2 combines with J gene TRBJ2-3; unclear D gene. V shed 2 bases and J shed 5 bases, with 14 bases lying between them. Germline V gene data show CDR1 as SGHAT and CDR2 as FQNNGV. This CDR3 comprises 15 residues. For the CDR3, the DNA is TGTGCCAGCAGCTTACACTTGGGATTGGGAGATACGCAGTATTTT. It translates to CASSLHLGLGDTQYF.

A few counts support this clonotype. The chain carries TRBV6-5 and TRBJ2-3; no reliable D call. Germline V gene lookup returns CDR1 MNHEY and CDR2 SVGAGI. The CDR3 loop spans 14 amino acids. Trimming removed 2 bases at V and 0 bases at J, with 6 bases between. The CDR3 spells CASSYPGSTDTQYF. Written as DNA, the CDR3 is TGTGCCAGCAGTTACCCCGGGAGCACAGATACGCAGTATTTT.

The chain carries TRBV28 and TRBJ2-7; D gene unclear. Germline CDR1 and CDR2: MDHEN and SYDVKM. The CDR3 has 13 residues. Between the trimmed V and J ends, which lost 4 bases and 1 base, there was a span of 8 bases. CDR3 sequence: CASSWVPSYEQYF. The DNA of the CDR3 is TGTGCCAGCAGTTGGGTCCCATCCTACGAGCAGTACTTC.